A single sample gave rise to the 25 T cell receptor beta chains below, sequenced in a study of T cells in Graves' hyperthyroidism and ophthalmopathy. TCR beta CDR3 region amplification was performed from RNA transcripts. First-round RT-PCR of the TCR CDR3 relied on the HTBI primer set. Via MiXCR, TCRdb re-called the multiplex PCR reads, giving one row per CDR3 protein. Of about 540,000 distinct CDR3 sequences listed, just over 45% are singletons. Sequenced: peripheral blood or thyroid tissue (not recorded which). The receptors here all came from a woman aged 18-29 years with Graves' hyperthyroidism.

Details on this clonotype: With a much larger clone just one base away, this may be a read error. CDR3: CATGTDTNTEALF. The CDR3 DNA reads as TGTGCCACCGGGACAGATACGAACACTGAAGCTCTCTTT. This rearrangement joins TRBV7-9 to TRBJ1-1; 7 bases match TRBD1. This CDR3 has 13 amino acids. Germline CDR1 and CDR2: SEHNR and FQNEAQ (reference sequence).

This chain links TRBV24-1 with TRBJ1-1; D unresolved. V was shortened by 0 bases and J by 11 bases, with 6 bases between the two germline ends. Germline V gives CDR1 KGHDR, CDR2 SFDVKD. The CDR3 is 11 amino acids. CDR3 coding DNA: TGTGCCACCAGTGATTTGCAACAGGCTTTCTTT. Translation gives CATSDLQQAFF.

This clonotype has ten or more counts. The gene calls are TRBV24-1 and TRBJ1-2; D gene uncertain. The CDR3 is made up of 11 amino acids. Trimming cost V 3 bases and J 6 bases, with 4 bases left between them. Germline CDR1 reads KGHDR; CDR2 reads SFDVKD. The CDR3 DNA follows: TGTGCCACCAGTGATCCGCATGGCTACACCTTC. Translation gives CATSDPHGYTF.

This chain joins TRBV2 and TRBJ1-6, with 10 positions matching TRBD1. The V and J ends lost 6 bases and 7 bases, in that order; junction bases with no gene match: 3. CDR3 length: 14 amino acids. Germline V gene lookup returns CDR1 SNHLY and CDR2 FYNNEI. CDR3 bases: TGTGCCAGCAGATCGGACAGGGGGAATTCACCCCTCCACTTT. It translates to CASRSDRGNSPLHF. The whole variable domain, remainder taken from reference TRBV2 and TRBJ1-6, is EPEVTQTPSHQVTQMGQEVILRCVPISNHLYFYWYRQILGQKVEFLVSFYNNEISEKSEIFDDQFSVERPDGSNFTLKIRSTKLEDSAMYFCASRSDRGNSPLHFGNGTRLTVT.

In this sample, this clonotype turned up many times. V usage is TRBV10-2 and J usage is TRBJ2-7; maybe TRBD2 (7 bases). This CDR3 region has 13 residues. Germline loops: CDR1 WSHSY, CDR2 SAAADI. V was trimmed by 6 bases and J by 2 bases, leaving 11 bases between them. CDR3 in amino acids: CASSAGAPYEQYF. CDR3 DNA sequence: TGCGCCAGCAGCGCGGGGGCTCCCTACGAGCAGTACTTC.

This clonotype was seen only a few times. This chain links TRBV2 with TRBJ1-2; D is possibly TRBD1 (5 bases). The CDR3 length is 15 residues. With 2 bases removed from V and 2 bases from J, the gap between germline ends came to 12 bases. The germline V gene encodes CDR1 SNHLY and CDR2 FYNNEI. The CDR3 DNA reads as TGTGCCAGCAGTGAATCGGGGGTAATAAACTATGGCTACACCTTC. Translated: CASSESGVINYGYTF.

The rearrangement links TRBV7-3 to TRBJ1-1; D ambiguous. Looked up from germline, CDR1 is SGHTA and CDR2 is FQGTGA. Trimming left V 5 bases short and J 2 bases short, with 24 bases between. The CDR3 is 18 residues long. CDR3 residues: CASSHGPRFGRRNTEAFF. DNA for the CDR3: TGTGCCAGCAGCCACGGACCTCGATTCGGGCGTAGAAACACTGAAGCTTTCTTT.

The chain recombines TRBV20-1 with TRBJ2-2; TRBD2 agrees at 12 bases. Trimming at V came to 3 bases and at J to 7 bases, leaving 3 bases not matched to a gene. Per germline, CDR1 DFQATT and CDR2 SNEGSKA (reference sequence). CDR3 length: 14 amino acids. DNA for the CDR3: TGCAGTGCTAGGACTAGCGGGAGCATCGGGGAGCTGTTTTTT. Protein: CSARTSGSIGELFF.

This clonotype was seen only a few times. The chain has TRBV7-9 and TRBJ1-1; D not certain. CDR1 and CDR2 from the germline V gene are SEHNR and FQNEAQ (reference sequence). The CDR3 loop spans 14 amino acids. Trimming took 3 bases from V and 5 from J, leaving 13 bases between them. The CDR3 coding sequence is TGTGCCAGCAGCTTGGTCAAAGTGGGGACTGAAGCTTTCTTT. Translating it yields CASSLVKVGTEAFF.

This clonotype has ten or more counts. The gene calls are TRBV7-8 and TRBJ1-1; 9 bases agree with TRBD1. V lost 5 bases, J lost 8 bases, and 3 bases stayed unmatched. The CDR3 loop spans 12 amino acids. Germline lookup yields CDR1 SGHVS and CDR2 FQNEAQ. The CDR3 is CASSMGQGEAFF. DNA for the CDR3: TGTGCCAGCAGCATGGGACAGGGAGAAGCTTTCTTT.

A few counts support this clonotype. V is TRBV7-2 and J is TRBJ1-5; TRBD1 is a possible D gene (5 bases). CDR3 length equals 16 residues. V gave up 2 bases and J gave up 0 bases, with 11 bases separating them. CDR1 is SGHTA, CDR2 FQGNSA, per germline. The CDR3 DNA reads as TGTGCCAGCAGCTTACAGGGACTTTATAGCAATCAGCCCCAGCATTTT. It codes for CASSLQGLYSNQPQHF.

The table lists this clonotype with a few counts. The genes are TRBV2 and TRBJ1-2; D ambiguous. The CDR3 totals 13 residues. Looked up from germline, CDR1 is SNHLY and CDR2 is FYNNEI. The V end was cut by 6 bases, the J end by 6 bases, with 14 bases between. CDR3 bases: TGTGCCAGCAGCCCCAGCGACTTGGATGGCTACACCTTC. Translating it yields CASSPSDLDGYTF. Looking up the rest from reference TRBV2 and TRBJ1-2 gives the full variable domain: EPEVTQTPSHQVTQMGQEVILRCVPISNHLYFYWYRQILGQKVEFLVSFYNNEISEKSEIFDDQFSVERPDGSNFTLKIRSTKLEDSAMYFCASSPSDLDGYTFGSGTRLTVV.

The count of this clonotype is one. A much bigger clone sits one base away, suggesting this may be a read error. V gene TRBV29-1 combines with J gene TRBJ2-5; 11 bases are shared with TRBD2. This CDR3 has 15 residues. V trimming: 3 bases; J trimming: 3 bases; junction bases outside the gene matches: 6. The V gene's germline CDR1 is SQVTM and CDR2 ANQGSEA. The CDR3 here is CSVEVTSGMEETQYF. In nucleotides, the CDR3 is TGCAGCGTTGAGGTGACTAGCGGGATGGAAGAGACCCAGTACTTC.

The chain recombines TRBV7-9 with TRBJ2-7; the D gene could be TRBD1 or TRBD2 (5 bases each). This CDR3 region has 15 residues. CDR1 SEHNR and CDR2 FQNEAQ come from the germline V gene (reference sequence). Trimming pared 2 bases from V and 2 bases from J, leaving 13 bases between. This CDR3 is CASSLSGDGAYEQYF. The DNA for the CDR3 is TGTGCCAGCAGCTTATCCGGGGACGGAGCCTACGAGCAGTACTTC.

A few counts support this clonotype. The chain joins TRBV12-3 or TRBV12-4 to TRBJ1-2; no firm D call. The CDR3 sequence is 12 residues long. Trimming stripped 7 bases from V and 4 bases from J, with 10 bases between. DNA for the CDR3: TGTGCCAGCACCCCGGTGGGCTATGGCTACACCTTC. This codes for CASTPVGYGYTF.

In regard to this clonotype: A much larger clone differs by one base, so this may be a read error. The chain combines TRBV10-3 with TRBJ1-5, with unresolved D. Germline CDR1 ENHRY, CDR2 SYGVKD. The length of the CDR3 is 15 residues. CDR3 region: CAVSEFGFSNQPQHF. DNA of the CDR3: TGTGCCGTCAGTGAGTTCGGGTTTAGCAATCAGCCCCAGCATTTT.

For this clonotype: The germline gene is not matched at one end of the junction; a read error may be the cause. The chain's CDR3 is CACSLGQGPRDQPQHF. DNA of the CDR3: TGTGCCTGCAGCTTAGGACAGGGACCAAGGGATCAGCCCCAGCATTTT. The genes are TRBV11-1 and TRBJ1-5; TRBD1 agrees at 8 bases. Per the germline V gene, CDR1 is SGHAT and CDR2 is FQDESV (reference sequence). This CDR3 is built from 16 residues.

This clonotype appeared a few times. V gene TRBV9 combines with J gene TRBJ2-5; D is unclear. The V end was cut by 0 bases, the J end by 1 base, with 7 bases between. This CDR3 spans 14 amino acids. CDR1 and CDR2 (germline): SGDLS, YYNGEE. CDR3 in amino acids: CASSVAVTQETQYF. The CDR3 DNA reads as TGTGCCAGCAGCGTAGCAGTAACCCAAGAGACCCAGTACTTC.

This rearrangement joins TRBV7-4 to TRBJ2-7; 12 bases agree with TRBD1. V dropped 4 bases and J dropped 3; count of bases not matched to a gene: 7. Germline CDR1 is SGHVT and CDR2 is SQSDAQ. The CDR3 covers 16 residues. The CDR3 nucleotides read TGTGCCAGCAGCTCGCCCGGGACAGGGGGCGGCTACGAGCAGTACTTC. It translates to CASSSPGTGGGYEQYF.

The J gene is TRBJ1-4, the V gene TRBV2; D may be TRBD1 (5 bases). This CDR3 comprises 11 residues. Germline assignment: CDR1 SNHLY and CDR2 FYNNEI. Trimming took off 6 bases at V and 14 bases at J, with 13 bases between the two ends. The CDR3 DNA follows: TGTGCCAGCAGGGGGACCTTAACGCTGTTTTTT. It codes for CASRGTLTLFF. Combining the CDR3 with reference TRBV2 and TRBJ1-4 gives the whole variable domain EPEVTQTPSHQVTQMGQEVILRCVPISNHLYFYWYRQILGQKVEFLVSFYNNEISEKSEIFDDQFSVERPDGSNFTLKIRSTKLEDSAMYFCASRGTLTLFFGSGTQLSVL.

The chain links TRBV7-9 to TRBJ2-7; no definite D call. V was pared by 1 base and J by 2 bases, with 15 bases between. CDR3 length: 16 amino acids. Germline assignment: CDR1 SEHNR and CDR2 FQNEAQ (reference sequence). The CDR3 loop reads CASSLDPISAPYEQYF. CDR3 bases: TGTGCCAGCAGCTTAGATCCCATCTCCGCTCCCTACGAGCAGTACTTC.

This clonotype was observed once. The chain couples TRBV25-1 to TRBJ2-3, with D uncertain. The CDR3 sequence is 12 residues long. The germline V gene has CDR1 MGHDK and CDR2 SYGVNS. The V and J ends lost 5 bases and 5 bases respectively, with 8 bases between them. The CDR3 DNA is TGTGCCAGCAGTTACTCGCGAGATACGCAGTATTTT. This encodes CASSYSRDTQYF.

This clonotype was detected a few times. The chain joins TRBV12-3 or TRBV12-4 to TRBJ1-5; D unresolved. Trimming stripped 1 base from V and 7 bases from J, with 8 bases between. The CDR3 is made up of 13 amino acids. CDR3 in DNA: TGTGCCAGCAGTTTAGTCGCGGGGCAGCCCCAGCATTTT. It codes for CASSLVAGQPQHF.

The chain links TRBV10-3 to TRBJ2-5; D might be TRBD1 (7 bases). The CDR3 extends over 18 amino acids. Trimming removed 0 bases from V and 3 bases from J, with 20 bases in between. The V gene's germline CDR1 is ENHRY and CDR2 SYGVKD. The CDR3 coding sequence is TGTGCCATCAGTGAGTCGGCAGGGGGGCCCCGACGGAAAGAGACCCAGTACTTC. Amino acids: CAISESAGGPRRKETQYF.

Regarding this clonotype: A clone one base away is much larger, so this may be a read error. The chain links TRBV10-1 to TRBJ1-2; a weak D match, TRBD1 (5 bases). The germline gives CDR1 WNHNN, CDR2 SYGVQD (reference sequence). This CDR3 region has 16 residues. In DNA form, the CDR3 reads TGTGCCAGCAGTGGCCCCGCTCGAACAGGTCGGGATGGCTACACCTTC. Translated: CASSGPARTGRDGYTF.